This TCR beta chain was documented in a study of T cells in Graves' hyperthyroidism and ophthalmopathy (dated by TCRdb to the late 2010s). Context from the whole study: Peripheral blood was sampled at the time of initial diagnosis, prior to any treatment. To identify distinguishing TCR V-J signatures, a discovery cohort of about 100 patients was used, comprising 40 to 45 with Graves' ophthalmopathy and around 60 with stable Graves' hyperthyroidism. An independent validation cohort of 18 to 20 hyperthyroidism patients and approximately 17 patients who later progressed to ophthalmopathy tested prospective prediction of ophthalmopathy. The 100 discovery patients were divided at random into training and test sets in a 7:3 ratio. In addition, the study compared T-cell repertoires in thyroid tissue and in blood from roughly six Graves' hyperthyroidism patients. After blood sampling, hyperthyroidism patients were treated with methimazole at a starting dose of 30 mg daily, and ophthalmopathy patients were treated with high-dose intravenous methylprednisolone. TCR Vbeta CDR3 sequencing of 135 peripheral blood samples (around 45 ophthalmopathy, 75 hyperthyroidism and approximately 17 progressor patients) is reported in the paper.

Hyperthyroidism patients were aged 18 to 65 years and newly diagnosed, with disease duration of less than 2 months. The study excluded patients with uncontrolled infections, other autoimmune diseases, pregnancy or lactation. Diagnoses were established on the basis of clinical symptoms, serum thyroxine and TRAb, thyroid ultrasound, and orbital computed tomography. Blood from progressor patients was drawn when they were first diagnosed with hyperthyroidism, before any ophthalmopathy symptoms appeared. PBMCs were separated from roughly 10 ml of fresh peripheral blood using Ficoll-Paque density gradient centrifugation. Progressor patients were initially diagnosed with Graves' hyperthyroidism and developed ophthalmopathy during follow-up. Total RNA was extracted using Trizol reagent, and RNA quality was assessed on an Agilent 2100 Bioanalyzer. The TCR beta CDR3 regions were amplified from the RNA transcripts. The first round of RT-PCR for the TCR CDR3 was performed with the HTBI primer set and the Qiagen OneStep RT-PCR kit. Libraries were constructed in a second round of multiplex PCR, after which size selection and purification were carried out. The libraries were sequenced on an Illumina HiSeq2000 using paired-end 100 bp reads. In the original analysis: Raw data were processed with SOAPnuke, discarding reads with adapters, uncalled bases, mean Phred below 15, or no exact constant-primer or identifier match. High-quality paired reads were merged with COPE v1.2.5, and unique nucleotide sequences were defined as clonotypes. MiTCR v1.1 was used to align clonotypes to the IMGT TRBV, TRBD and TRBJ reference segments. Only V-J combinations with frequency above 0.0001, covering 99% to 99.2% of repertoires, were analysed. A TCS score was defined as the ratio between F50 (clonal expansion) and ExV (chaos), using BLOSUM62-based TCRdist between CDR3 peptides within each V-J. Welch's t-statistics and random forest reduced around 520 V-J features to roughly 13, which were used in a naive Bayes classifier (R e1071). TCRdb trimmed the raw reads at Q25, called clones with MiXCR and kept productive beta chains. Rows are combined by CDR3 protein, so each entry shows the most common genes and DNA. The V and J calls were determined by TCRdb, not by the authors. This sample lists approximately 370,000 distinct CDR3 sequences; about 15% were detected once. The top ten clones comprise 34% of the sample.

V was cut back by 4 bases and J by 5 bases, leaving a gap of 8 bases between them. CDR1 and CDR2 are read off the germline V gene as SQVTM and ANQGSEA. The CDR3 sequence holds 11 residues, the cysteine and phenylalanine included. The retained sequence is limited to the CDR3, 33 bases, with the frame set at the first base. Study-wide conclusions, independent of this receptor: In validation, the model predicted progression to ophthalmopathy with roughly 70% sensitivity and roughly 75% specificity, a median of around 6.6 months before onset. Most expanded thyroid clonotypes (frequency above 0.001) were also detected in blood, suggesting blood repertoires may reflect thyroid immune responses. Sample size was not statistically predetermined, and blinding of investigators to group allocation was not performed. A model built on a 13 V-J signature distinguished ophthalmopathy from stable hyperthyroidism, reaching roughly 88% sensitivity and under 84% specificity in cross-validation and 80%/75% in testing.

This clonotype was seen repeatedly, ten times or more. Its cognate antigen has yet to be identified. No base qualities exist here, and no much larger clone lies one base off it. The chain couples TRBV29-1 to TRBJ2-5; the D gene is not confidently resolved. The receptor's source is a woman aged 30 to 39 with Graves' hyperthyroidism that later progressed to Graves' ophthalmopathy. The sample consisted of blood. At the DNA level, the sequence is TGCAGCGTTGGCCCGCGGGAGACCCAGTACTTC. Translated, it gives CSVGPRETQYF.